The 19 T cell receptor beta chains reported below all come from one sample, sequenced in a study of CD8 T cells in Susac syndrome. When the RNA was reverse transcribed, random hexamers were used with an input of 0.5 to 1 ug. TCRdb ran MiXCR on the immunoSEQ multiplex PCR reads and lists one entry per CDR3 protein. The sample contains approximately 140,000 distinct CDR3 sequences, 90% to 95% of which appear only once. Specimen: CD4+ T cells from PBMCs. Receptors originate from a human donor with multiple sclerosis.

The chain couples TRBV5-4 to TRBJ2-5; 8 bases fit TRBD1. CDR1 SGHNT and CDR2 YYREEE come from the germline V gene (reference sequence). The CDR3 extends over 16 amino acids. Unmatched junction bases numbered 11, after V lost 2 bases and J lost 5 bases. CDR3 nucleotide sequence: TGTGCCAGCAGCTTTGATATTCAGGGGGCTATGGAGACCCAGTACTTC. Translating gives CASSFDIQGAMETQYF.

The chain employs TRBV28 and TRBJ2-1; tentative D call: TRBD2 (6 bases). Germline assignment: CDR1 MDHEN and CDR2 SYDVKM. The CDR3 runs 18 residues. The germline V and J ends were trimmed by 5 bases and 0 bases, with 20 bases remaining between them. CDR3 coding DNA: TGTGCCAGCAGTCTATCCCCGGGACTGGGGAGCTCCTACAATGAGCAGTTCTTC. It codes for CASSLSPGLGSSYNEQFF.

A single count supports this clonotype. V gene TRBV12-3 or TRBV12-4 combines with J gene TRBJ2-5, with 7 positions matching TRBD1. The CDR3 extends over 16 amino acids. V lost 2 bases, J lost 5 bases, and 11 bases stayed unmatched. In nucleotides, the CDR3 is TGTGCCAGCAGTTTAAGGACAGGTCCGGCGATGGAGACCCAGTACTTC. Protein product: CASSLRTGPAMETQYF.

The chain couples TRBV5-1 to TRBJ2-3; D unclear. CDR1 is SGHRS, CDR2 YFSETQ, per germline. Trimming pared 4 bases from V and 0 bases from J, leaving 6 bases between. The CDR3 extends over 13 amino acids. This CDR3 reads CASSGLSTDTQYF. The CDR3 coding sequence is TGCGCCAGCAGCGGGCTCAGCACAGATACGCAGTATTTT.

The genes are TRBV7-2 and TRBJ2-7, with TRBD1 matching 10 bases. Germline V gene lookup returns CDR1 SGHTA and CDR2 FQGNSA. Unmatched junction bases numbered 3, after V lost 4 bases and J lost 3 bases. This CDR3 comprises 14 residues. CDR3 DNA: TGTGCCAGCAGCTACTGGACAGGGGGCTACGAGCAGTACTTC. It codes for CASSYWTGGYEQYF.

This clonotype appeared a single time. The chain employs TRBV20-1 and TRBJ2-1, with 9 bases matching TRBD2. This CDR3 spans 14 amino acids. Germline trimming cut 2 bases from V and 5 bases from J; bases unmatched to any gene: 4. Germline V CDR1 and CDR2: DFQATT, SNEGSKA (reference sequence). CDR3 residues: CSARYSGRNNEQFF. Written as DNA, the CDR3 is TGCAGTGCTAGATATAGCGGGAGAAACAATGAGCAGTTCTTC.

The V gene is TRBV14, the J gene TRBJ1-1; no clear D gene. The CDR3 has 15 amino acids. V was cut by 1 base and J by 0 bases, with 9 bases left in between. Germline V gives CDR1 SGHDN, CDR2 FVKESK. The chain's CDR3 is CASSQVPGVNTEAFF. The CDR3 DNA sequence: TGTGCCAGCAGCCAAGTCCCGGGAGTGAACACTGAAGCTTTCTTT. The whole variable domain, filled in from reference TRBV14 and TRBJ1-1, reads EAGVTQFPSHSVIEKGQTVTLRCDPISGHDNLYWYRRVMGKEIKFLLHFVKESKQDESGMPNNRFLAERTGGTYSTLKVQPAELEDSGVYFCASSQVPGVNTEAFFGQGTRLTVV.

The CDR3 sequence is CASTGPSYNEQFF. As DNA, the CDR3 is TGTGCCAGCACCGGACCCTCCTACAATGAGCAGTTCTTC. The chain combines TRBV6-6 with TRBJ2-1; D not resolved. Germline loops: CDR1 MNHNY, CDR2 SVGAGI (reference sequence). Trimming stripped 7 bases from V and 0 bases from J, with 7 bases between. This CDR3 has 13 amino acids.

The rearrangement joins TRBV28 to TRBJ2-1, with 7 positions matching TRBD2. The CDR3 length is 14 residues. The ends lost 7 bases at V and 0 bases at J; junction bases unmatched: 3. Germline CDR1 is MDHEN and CDR2 is SYDVKM. The CDR3 region has the DNA TGTGCCAGCAAGCGGGACTCCTCCTACAATGAGCAGTTCTTC. Translation: CASKRDSSYNEQFF.

J is TRBJ2-4 and V is TRBV3-1; no definite D call. Trimming removed 0 bases at V and 1 base at J, with 7 bases between. Per the germline V gene, CDR1 is LGHDT and CDR2 is YNNKEL (reference sequence). The CDR3 runs to 15 residues. The CDR3, as DNA: TGTGCCAGCAGCCAAGAGCGCAGGGCCAAAAACATTCAGTACTTC. Translating gives CASSQERRAKNIQYF.

The sample holds one count of this clonotype. V and J are TRBV27 and TRBJ1-2; possibly TRBD1 for D (5 bases). Germline CDR1 is MNHEY and CDR2 is SMNVEV (reference sequence). With 5 bases removed from V and 8 bases from J, the gap between germline ends came to 12 bases. The CDR3 has 12 residues. The CDR3 here is CASSADRNGYTF. The CDR3 DNA sequence: TGTGCCAGCAGTGCCGACAGAAACGGCTACACCTTC.

V is TRBV3-1 and J is TRBJ2-2; D not certain. This CDR3 is 13 amino acids long. V shed 2 bases and J shed 5 bases, with 6 bases lying between them. Germline V CDR1 and CDR2: LGHDT, YNNKEL (reference sequence). CDR3: CASSQLRTGELFF. For the CDR3, the DNA is TGTGCCAGCAGCCAACTCAGGACCGGGGAGCTGTTTTTT.

The CDR3 protein is CASSRYTEAFF. The CDR3 DNA sequence: TGTGCCAGCAGCCGGTACACTGAAGCTTTCTTT. J is TRBJ1-1 and V is TRBV7-9, with D unresolved. Germline V CDR1 and CDR2: SEHNR, FQNEAQ (reference sequence). V dropped 5 bases and J dropped 3 bases, with 4 bases sitting between them. The CDR3 length is 11 residues.

This sequence joins TRBV27 and TRBJ1-5, with D hard to call. V dropped 5 bases and J dropped 1 base, with 12 bases sitting between them. This CDR3 comprises 15 residues. Germline V lookup: CDR1 MNHEY, CDR2 SMNVEV (reference sequence). CDR3: CASSAWGTSNQPQHF. The CDR3 bases are TGTGCCAGCAGTGCATGGGGTACCAGCAATCAGCCCCAGCATTTT.

The J gene is TRBJ1-2, the V gene TRBV20-1; perhaps TRBD1 as D (6 bases). The CDR3 is 14 residues long. V lost 5 bases, J lost 0 bases, and 13 bases lay in between. Germline values: CDR1 DFQATT, CDR2 SNEGSKA (reference sequence). CDR3 amino acids: CSALRQAANYGYTF. The CDR3 DNA reads TGCAGTGCTTTGCGACAGGCCGCTAACTATGGCTACACCTTC.

V usage is TRBV6-2 or TRBV6-3 and J usage is TRBJ2-2, with unresolved D. Per germline, CDR1 MNHEY and CDR2 SVGEGT. CDR3 length: 12 amino acids. Trimming shortened V by 5 bases and J by 9 bases, and 10 bases separated the two germline ends. CDR3 bases: TGTGCCAGCAGTGAGGCCCGCCGGGAGCTGTTTTTT. Its translation: CASSEARRELFF.

This chain joins TRBV28 and TRBJ2-7, with D maybe TRBD1 (5 bases). Germline V gives CDR1 MDHEN, CDR2 SYDVKM. This CDR3 has 14 amino acids. V was shortened by 6 bases and J by 4 bases, with 16 bases between the two germline ends. The CDR3 protein is CASSTIARAYEQYF. DNA for the CDR3: TGTGCCAGCAGCACTATCGCCAGGGCGTACGAGCAGTACTTC.

J is TRBJ1-1 and V is TRBV3-1; TRBD1 matches at 7 bases. This CDR3 has 14 residues. CDR1 is LGHDT, CDR2 YNNKEL, per germline (reference sequence). After removal of 2 bases from V and 6 bases from J, the junction contained 6 bases not matched to a gene. CDR3 protein: CASSQRGTDAEAFF. The DNA for the CDR3 is TGTGCCAGCAGCCAACGTGGGACAGACGCTGAAGCTTTCTTT.

This clonotype is a singleton in its sample. This chain joins TRBV6-2 or TRBV6-3 and TRBJ1-5; tentative D call: TRBD1 (6 bases). CDR1 is MNHEY, CDR2 SVGEGT, per germline. The CDR3 has 14 amino acids. Trimming shortened V by 6 bases and J by 6 bases, and 15 bases separated the two germline ends. CDR3 sequence reads: CASSHGQSRQPQHF. The CDR3 DNA is TGTGCCAGCAGCCATGGACAGAGTCGTCAGCCCCAGCATTTT.